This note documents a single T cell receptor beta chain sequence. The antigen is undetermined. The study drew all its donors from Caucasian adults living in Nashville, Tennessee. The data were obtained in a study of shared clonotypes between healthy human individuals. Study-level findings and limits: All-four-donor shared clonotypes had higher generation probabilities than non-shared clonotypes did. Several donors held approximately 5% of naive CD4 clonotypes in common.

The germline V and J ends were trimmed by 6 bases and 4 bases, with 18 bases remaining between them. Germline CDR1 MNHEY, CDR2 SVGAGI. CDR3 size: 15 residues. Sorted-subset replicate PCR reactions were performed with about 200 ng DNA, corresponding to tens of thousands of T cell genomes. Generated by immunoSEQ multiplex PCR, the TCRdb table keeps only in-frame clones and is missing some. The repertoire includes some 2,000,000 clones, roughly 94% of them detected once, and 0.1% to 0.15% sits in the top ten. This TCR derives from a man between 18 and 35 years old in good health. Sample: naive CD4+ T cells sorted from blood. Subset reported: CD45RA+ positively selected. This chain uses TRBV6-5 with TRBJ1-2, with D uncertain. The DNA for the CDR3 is TGTGCCAGCAGATACCGGGAGACGCACCCCTATGGCTACACCTTC. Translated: CASRYRETHPYGYTF.